This T cell receptor (beta chain) was documented in a study of blood T cell repertoires in COVID-19. Germline V lookup: CDR1 SEHNR, CDR2 FQNEAQ (reference sequence). CDR3 size: 13 residues. Trimming took off 2 bases at V and 4 bases at J, with 8 bases between the two ends. TCRdb's copy holds only in-frame clones and misses some; the assay was immunoSEQ multiplex PCR. The table shows over 45,000 clones, with around 86% occurring only once. J is TRBJ1-1 and V is TRBV7-9; a possible D gene is TRBD1 (5 bases). The sequence was obtained from a man in his fifties or sixties with active COVID-19. Sequenced material: peripheral blood. The CDR3 bases are TGTGCCAGCAGCTTATCCGGGGGCACTGAAGCTTTCTTT. Translation gives CASSLSGGTEAFF.